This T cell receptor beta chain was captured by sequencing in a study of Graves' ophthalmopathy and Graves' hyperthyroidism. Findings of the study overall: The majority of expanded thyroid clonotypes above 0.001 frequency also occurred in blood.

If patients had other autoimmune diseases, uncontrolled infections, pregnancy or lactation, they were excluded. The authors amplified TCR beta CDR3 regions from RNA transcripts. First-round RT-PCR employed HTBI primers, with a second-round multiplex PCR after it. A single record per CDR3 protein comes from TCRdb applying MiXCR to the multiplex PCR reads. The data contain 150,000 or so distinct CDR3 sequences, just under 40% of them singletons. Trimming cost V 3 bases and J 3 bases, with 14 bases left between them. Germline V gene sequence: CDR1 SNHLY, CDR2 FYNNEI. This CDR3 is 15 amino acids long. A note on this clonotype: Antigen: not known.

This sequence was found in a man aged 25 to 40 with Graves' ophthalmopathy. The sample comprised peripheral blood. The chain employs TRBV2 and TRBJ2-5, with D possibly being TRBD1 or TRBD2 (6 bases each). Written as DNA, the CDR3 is TGTGCCAGCAGTGAGGGGGCGGGAAGGGAAGAGACCCAGTACTTC. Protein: CASSEGAGREETQYF. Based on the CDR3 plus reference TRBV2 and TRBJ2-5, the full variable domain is EPEVTQTPSHQVTQMGQEVILRCVPISNHLYFYWYRQILGQKVEFLVSFYNNEISEKSEIFDDQFSVERPDGSNFTLKIRSTKLEDSAMYFCASSEGAGREETQYFGPGTRLLVL.